The 27 T cell receptor beta chains presented below share a single source sample, sequenced in a study of T cells in Graves' hyperthyroidism and ophthalmopathy. From RNA transcripts, TCR beta CDR3 regions were amplified. The TCR CDR3 was amplified in a first-round RT-PCR using the HTBI primer set. One entry per CDR3 protein results from TCRdb running MiXCR on the multiplex PCR reads. The sample carries 400,000 to 550,000 distinct CDR3 sequences, approximately 15% recorded once. The sample taken for sequencing was blood. All receptors come from a woman in her late teens or twenties with Graves' hyperthyroidism.

This clonotype turned up a few times. A read error may be the cause here, since a much bigger clone is one base away. The rearrangement links TRBV20-1 to TRBJ2-2, with a possible D match to TRBD2 (7 bases). The CDR3 length is 14 residues. Trimming shortened V by 3 bases and J by 9 bases, and 17 bases separated the two germline ends. Germline CDR1 and CDR2: DFQATT and SNEGSKA (reference sequence). The CDR3 DNA follows: TGCAGTGCTAGGGGGGGGGCCTCGCAACGGGAGCTGTTTTTT. Translated: CSARGGASQRELFF.

This clonotype was detected many times. The J gene is TRBJ2-7, the V gene TRBV7-9; tentative D call: TRBD2 (5 bases). Deletions cut 5 bases from V and 0 bases from J, with 17 bases between. Germline V gene sequence: CDR1 SEHNR, CDR2 FQNEAQ (reference sequence). The CDR3 length is 16 residues. The CDR3 loop is CASSEKWTDDSYEQYF. CDR3 in DNA: TGTGCCAGCAGCGAAAAGTGGACTGACGACTCCTACGAGCAGTACTTC.

With regard to this clonotype: A much larger clone lies one base from this, so it may be a read error. A read error is likely, as this CDR3 ends without the conserved phenylalanine or tryptophan. J is TRBJ1-1 and V is TRBV15, with 8 bases identical to TRBD1. There are 15 residues in the CDR3. CDR1 is LNHNV and CDR2 is YYDKDF in the germline V gene (reference sequence). The ends lost 2 bases at V and 3 bases at J; junction bases unmatched: 5. CDR3 in DNA: TGTGCCACCAGCAGACCGACAGGGGAACACACTGAAGCTTTCCTT. Residues: CATSRPTGEHTEAFL.

This clonotype was seen many times. This chain joins TRBV7-9 and TRBJ2-7; 7 positions match TRBD1. Germline trimming cut 5 bases from V and 0 bases from J; bases unmatched to any gene: 10. The CDR3 has 16 residues. Germline CDR1 reads SEHNR; CDR2 reads FQNEAQ (reference sequence). The CDR3 sequence: CASSPKQGTSSYEQYF. The DNA for the CDR3 is TGTGCCAGCAGCCCAAAACAGGGGACAAGCTCCTACGAGCAGTACTTC.

Details on this clonotype: A much larger clone differs from this one at a single base, so this may be a read error. The CDR3 does not end in the conserved phenylalanine or tryptophan, so this is likely a read error. The chain is built from TRBV20-1 and TRBJ2-3; TRBD1 agrees at 7 bases. The CDR3 is made up of 14 amino acids. The J segment lost 0 bases and the V segment lost 6 bases, leaving 6 bases of the junction unmatched. Looked up from germline, CDR1 is DFQATT and CDR2 is SNEGSKA (reference sequence). The CDR3 bases are TGCAGTGCCCAACTACAGGGGAGCACAGATACGCAGTATTTA. Its protein is CSAQLQGSTDTQYL.

This clonotype was counted between two and nine times. The chain is built from TRBV5-1 and TRBJ1-2; 9 positions match TRBD1. CDR1 is SGHRS and CDR2 is YFSETQ in the germline V gene. J lost 8 bases, V lost 5 bases, and 16 bases had no gene match. The CDR3 sequence is 16 residues long. For the CDR3, the DNA is TGCGCCAGCAGTACCGGGACAGGGAACGCACTATGGGGCTACACCTTC. This encodes CASSTGTGNALWGYTF.

Only a few counts were recorded for this clonotype. This chain uses TRBV5-8 with TRBJ1-1; unclear D gene. This CDR3 region has 11 residues. Germline loops: CDR1 SGHTS, CDR2 YDEGEE. With 4 bases removed from V and 10 bases from J, the gap between germline ends came to 11 bases. The CDR3 here is CASSLGRRAFF. The CDR3 DNA is TGTGCCAGCAGCCTCGGACGTCGAGCTTTCTTT.

This clonotype was counted once. The chain is built from TRBV11-3 and TRBJ2-1, with TRBD1 matching 7 bases. V shed 0 bases, J shed 3 bases, and the junction held 8 bases outside the gene matches. The CDR3 consists of 17 residues. The V gene's germline CDR1 is SGHNT and CDR2 YENEEA. CDR3 sequence: CASSLDLGTASYNEQFF. The DNA for the CDR3 is TGTGCCAGCAGCTTAGATCTCGGGACAGCCAGCTACAATGAGCAGTTCTTC.

This clonotype was counted ten times or more. V gene TRBV3-1 combines with J gene TRBJ2-7; D call uncertain. Deletions cut 2 bases from V and 1 base from J, with 9 bases between. The CDR3 has 14 residues. CDR1 and CDR2 from the germline V gene are LGHDT and YNNKEL (reference sequence). The CDR3 loop is CASSQIGVSYEQYF. CDR3 sequence (DNA): TGTGCCAGCAGCCAAATAGGCGTTTCCTACGAGCAGTACTTC.

CDR3 residues: CATSPGLAGGEQFF. The CDR3 bases are TGTGCCACCTCGCCGGGACTAGCGGGAGGAGAGCAGTTCTTC. V gene TRBV7-9 combines with J gene TRBJ2-1, with 15 bases fitting TRBD2. Looked up from germline, CDR1 is SEHNR and CDR2 is FQNEAQ (reference sequence). This CDR3 has 14 residues. The V segment lost 10 bases and the J segment 10 bases; nucleotides outside the gene matches: 8.

Ten or more counts support this clonotype. The V call is TRBV5-1, the J call TRBJ2-3, with 7 bases lining up with TRBD2. V lost 0 bases to trimming and J lost 0 bases; unmatched junction nucleotides: 4. The CDR3 is made up of 16 amino acids. CDR1 is SGHRS and CDR2 is YFSETQ in the germline V gene. The CDR3 DNA is TGCGCCAGCAGCTTGGGATGGCGGGGGAGCACAGATACGCAGTATTTT. Translation: CASSLGWRGSTDTQYF.

V usage is TRBV5-6 and J usage is TRBJ1-4; the D gene is possibly TRBD1 (6 bases). V dropped 7 bases and J dropped 8 bases, with 15 bases sitting between them. The V gene's germline CDR1 is SGHDT and CDR2 YYEEEE. This CDR3 is 13 amino acids long. DNA of the CDR3: TGTGCCAGCGGGCGGGCAGGGGAAGAAAAACTGTTTTTT. It translates to CASGRAGEEKLFF.

This clonotype has a count of ten or more. The chain combines TRBV5-1 with TRBJ2-1; D possibly corresponds to TRBD2 (6 bases). Germline V CDR1 and CDR2: SGHRS, YFSETQ. V shed 4 bases and J shed 6 bases, with 14 bases lying between them. This CDR3 region has 14 residues. CDR3 nucleotide sequence: TGCGCCAGCAGCGGGGACTCCTGGGGCAATGAGCAGTTCTTC. Its protein product is CASSGDSWGNEQFF.

The J gene is TRBJ1-1, the V gene TRBV6-4; D is uncertain. V was trimmed by 8 bases and J by 0 bases, leaving 16 bases between them. The CDR3 loop spans 15 amino acids. CDR1 is MRHNA, CDR2 SNTAGT, per germline. DNA of the CDR3: TGTGCCAGCGAGGGTGCGGACGCAATGAACACTGAAGCTTTCTTT. Translation gives CASEGADAMNTEAFF.

This clonotype was observed at least ten times. The chain recombines TRBV28 with TRBJ1-2, with a possible D match to TRBD1 (5 bases). The ends were cut back, 6 bases at V and 3 bases at J, with 14 bases in the middle. The CDR3 totals 14 residues. CDR1 is MDHEN and CDR2 is SYDVKM in the germline V gene. The CDR3 DNA reads TGTGCCAGCAGCAGACAGCCCTACCACTATGGCTACACCTTC. This translates into CASSRQPYHYGYTF.

This clonotype was recorded at least ten times. The chain's CDR3 is CATSDTKTGIATEAFF. The CDR3 DNA is TGTGCCACCAGTGATACAAAGACAGGGATAGCCACTGAAGCTTTCTTT. This rearrangement joins TRBV24-1 to TRBJ1-1; 7 bases agree with TRBD1. The CDR3 has 16 residues. Germline lookup yields CDR1 KGHDR and CDR2 SFDVKD. V lost 3 bases and J lost 4; bases outside the gene matches: 10.

The chain employs TRBV7-2 and TRBJ2-7, with D unclear. V was shortened by 3 bases and J by 3 bases, with 12 bases between the two germline ends. The CDR3 spans 14 residues. Germline V gene lookup returns CDR1 SGHTA and CDR2 FQGNSA. In nucleotides, the CDR3 is TGTGCCAGCAGCTTTGGTAGCCGATACTACGAGCAGTACTTC. Encoded protein: CASSFGSRYYEQYF. Together with reference TRBV7-2 and TRBJ2-7, the CDR3 gives the full variable domain: GAGVSQSPSNKVTEKGKDVELRCDPISGHTALYWYRQSLGQGLEFLIYFQGNSAPDKSGLPSDRFSAERTGGSVSTLTIQRTQQEDSAVYLCASSFGSRYYEQYFGPGTRLTVT.

This clonotype was counted ten times or more. V and J are TRBV25-1 and TRBJ2-1; no clear D. Germline CDR1 reads MGHDK; CDR2 reads SYGVNS. Trimming removed 2 bases from V and 4 bases from J, with 3 bases in between. CDR3 length: 12 amino acids. The CDR3 loop reads CASSEQYNEQFF. The CDR3 DNA follows: TGTGCCAGCAGTGAACAATACAATGAGCAGTTCTTC.

This clonotype was picked up many times. J is TRBJ1-5 and V is TRBV12-3 or TRBV12-4, with a possible D match to TRBD1 (5 bases). This CDR3 spans 16 amino acids. V was pared by 5 bases and J by 5 bases, with 19 bases between. CDR3: CASSPPGMGRHQPQHF. The CDR3 DNA is TGTGCCAGCAGTCCACCAGGGATGGGGAGGCATCAGCCCCAGCATTTT.

This clonotype occurred many times. As DNA, the CDR3 is TGTGCCAGTTTCGCCGGGACAGGGGTGGCTCGTTATAATTCACCCCTCCACTTT. Residues: CASFAGTGVARYNSPLHF. The chain employs TRBV6-1 and TRBJ1-6; 10 positions match TRBD1. CDR3 length equals 18 residues. The V segment lost 9 bases and the J segment 4 bases; nucleotides outside the gene matches: 15. Germline V CDR1 and CDR2: MNHNS, SASEGT.

At least ten counts were recorded for this clonotype. The rearrangement joins TRBV6-2 or TRBV6-3 to TRBJ1-2, with D possibly being TRBD1 (6 bases). The CDR3 spans 11 residues. Trimming stripped 10 bases from V and 8 bases from J, with 14 bases between. Germline V gives CDR1 MNHEY, CDR2 SVGEGT. CDR3 sequence: CATRDIGGYTF. The CDR3, as DNA: TGTGCCACCCGGGACATTGGCGGCTACACCTTC.

This clonotype was detected many times. V usage is TRBV9 and J usage is TRBJ2-1, with TRBD1 matching over 11 bases. CDR3 length: 18 amino acids. CDR1 SGDLS and CDR2 YYNGEE come from the germline V gene. The V gene end was trimmed by 2 bases and the J gene end by 6 bases; junction bases not matched to a gene: 13. The CDR3 region has the DNA TGTGCCAGCAGCGTTCCCGGGACAGGGGGTTGGCACGTCAATGAGCAGTTCTTC. It translates to CASSVPGTGGWHVNEQFF.

V usage is TRBV19 and J usage is TRBJ2-5; the D gene is possibly TRBD1 (5 bases). With 3 bases removed from V and 3 bases from J, the gap between germline ends came to 14 bases. Germline CDR1 LNHDA, CDR2 SQIVND (reference sequence). The CDR3 is made up of 15 amino acids. DNA for the CDR3: TGTGCCAGTAGTATTGTAGGAGACAGAAAAGAGACCCAGTACTTC. As protein: CASSIVGDRKETQYF. Combining the CDR3 with reference TRBV19 and TRBJ2-5 gives the whole variable domain DGGITQSPKYLFRKEGQNVTLSCEQNLNHDAMYWYRQDPGQGLRLIYYSQIVNDFQKGDIAEGYSVSREKKESFPLTVTSAQKNPTAFYLCASSIVGDRKETQYFGPGTRLLVL.

This clonotype was observed at least ten times. V and J are TRBV11-2 and TRBJ2-7; D gene unclear. Per germline, CDR1 SGHAT and CDR2 FQNNGV. This CDR3 spans 14 amino acids. V lost 3 bases and J 0 bases, leaving 9 bases between the germline ends. The CDR3 here is CASSFDGPSYEQYV. The CDR3 DNA sequence: TGTGCCAGCAGCTTTGACGGGCCCTCCTACGAGCAGTACGTC.

This clonotype was observed at least ten times. The rearrangement joins TRBV7-8 to TRBJ2-7; 7 bases match TRBD1. Unmatched junction bases numbered 7, after V lost 5 bases and J lost 3 bases. Looked up from germline, CDR1 is SGHVS and CDR2 is FQNEAQ. The CDR3 contains 14 residues. As DNA, the CDR3 is TGTGCCAGCAGCCACCAGGGACAGAACTACGAGCAGTACGTC. Its protein is CASSHQGQNYEQYV.

Many counts were recorded for this clonotype. V usage is TRBV29-1 and J usage is TRBJ2-7, with 13 bases aligning to TRBD2. Losses at the gene ends were 5 bases for V and 4 bases for J; bases not matched to a gene: 2. Germline CDR1 reads SQVTM; CDR2 reads ANQGSEA. The CDR3 spans 13 residues. The CDR3 coding sequence is TGCAGCGTTCAACTAGCGGGAGGGTACGAGCAGTACGTC. It specifies CSVQLAGGYEQYV.

This clonotype was counted ten times or more. The V gene is TRBV6-1, the J gene TRBJ1-5; D remains ambiguous. CDR1 is MNHNS and CDR2 is SASEGT in the germline V gene. The V end lost 7 bases, the J end lost 3 bases, and 13 bases lay between the germline ends. This CDR3 has 14 residues. CDR3 sequence reads: CASIGVEFNQPQHF. Written as DNA, the CDR3 is TGTGCCAGCATAGGCGTAGAATTCAATCAGCCCCAGCATTTT.